The T cell receptor beta chain under discussion was sequenced for a study of blood T cell repertoires in COVID-19. Study-wide background: Italy, Spain and the United States were the sources of the convalescent and acute COVID-19 samples. Sources were T cells, B-cell-depleted T cells, or PBMCs; the material itself was cDNA or gDNA.

CDR1 GTSNPN and CDR2 SVGIG come from the germline V gene (reference sequence). The CDR3 has 13 amino acids. With 4 bases removed from V and 8 bases from J, the gap between germline ends came to 12 bases. As handled by the study authors: The authors estimated nucleated cell counts from reference gene primer amplification. Sequenced by immunoSEQ multiplex PCR; TCRdb stores in-frame clones only, minus some. V and J calls and clone size are given by that table; D and trimming were obtained from the DNA. The sample contains 190,000 or so clones, around 80% of which appear only once. This rearrangement joins TRBV30 to TRBJ1-6, with D tentatively TRBD1 (6 bases). The specimen was peripheral blood. This clonotype originated in a man aged 45-65 years who had recovered from COVID-19. The CDR3 region is CAWNDRLDSPLHF. CDR3 nucleotides: TGTGCCTGGAATGACAGGTTGGATTCACCCCTCCACTTT.